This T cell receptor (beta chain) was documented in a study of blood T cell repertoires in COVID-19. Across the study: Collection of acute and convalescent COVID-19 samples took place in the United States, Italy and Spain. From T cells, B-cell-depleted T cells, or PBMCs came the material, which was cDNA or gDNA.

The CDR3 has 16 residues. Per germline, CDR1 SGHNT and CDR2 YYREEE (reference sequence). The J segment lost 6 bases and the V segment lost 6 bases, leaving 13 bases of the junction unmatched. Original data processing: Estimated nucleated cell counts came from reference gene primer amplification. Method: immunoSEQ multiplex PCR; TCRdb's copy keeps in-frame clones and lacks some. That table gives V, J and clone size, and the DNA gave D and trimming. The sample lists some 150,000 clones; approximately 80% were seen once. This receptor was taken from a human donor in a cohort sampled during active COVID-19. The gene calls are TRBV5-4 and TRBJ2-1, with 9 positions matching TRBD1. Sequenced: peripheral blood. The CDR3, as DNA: TGTGCCAGCACAAGGGGCGGGACAGGGACTATCAATGAGCAGTTCTTC. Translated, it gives CASTRGGTGTINEQFF.